These T cell receptor beta chains were read from a single sample in a study of blood T cell repertoires in COVID-19. Libraries were prepared by immunoSEQ multiplex PCR; TCRdb keeps only in-frame clonotypes and omits some of them. The sample holds approximately 300,000 clones, about 85% seen once. Sequencing was performed on PBMCs or T cells enriched from blood (not recorded which). The receptor set was obtained from a woman aged 30 to 39 who had been exposed to COVID-19. The CDR3 runs from the conserved cysteine through the conserved F or W. Fields, in order: V gene, D gene, clone size, CDR3 length, J gene, CDR3 protein, CDR3 DNA. D genes are given only for firm matches. Only some rows state a clone size, as once, few, many or a class for expanded clones.

TRBV4-1	TRBD1	.	14	TRBJ2-5	CASSQDTGGQTQYF	TGCGCCAGCAGCCAAGATACAGGGGGCCAGACCCAGTACTTC
TRBV15	.	.	14	TRBJ1-2	CATSREVRVAGYTF	TGTGCCACCAGCAGAGAAGTGCGTGTAGCTGGCTACACCTTC
TRBV6-5	TRBD1	.	15	TRBJ1-2	CASVKQGDQNYGYTF	TGTGCCAGCGTAAAACAGGGGGACCAAAACTATGGCTACACCTTC
TRBV7-9	.	.	14	TRBJ1-5	CASSYSNSNQPQHF	TGTGCCAGCAGCTACAGCAATAGCAATCAGCCCCAGCATTTT
TRBV19	TRBD2	once	15	TRBJ2-1	CASSITGLAGGEQFF	TGTGCCAGTAGTATAACGGGTCTAGCGGGAGGTGAGCAGTTCTTC
TRBV19	TRBD1	once	14	TRBJ2-3	CASSGGQASDTQYF	TGTGCCAGTAGTGGGGGACAGGCCTCGGATACGCAGTATTTT
TRBV6-5	TRBD1	.	12	TRBJ2-5	CASSYSQGAEHF	TGTGCCAGCAGTTACTCACAGGGGGCGGAGCACTTC
TRBV7-2	TRBD2	.	16	TRBJ2-5	CASSLSAGGGQETQYF	TGTGCCAGCAGCTTGTCAGCGGGAGGGGGGCAAGAGACCCAGTACTTC
TRBV19	TRBD1	.	14	TRBJ1-6	CASSGQGLNSPLHF	TGTGCCAGTAGCGGACAGGGCTTGAATTCACCCCTCCACTTT
TRBV3-1/TRBV3-2	.	.	14	TRBJ2-7	CASSHPGGLYEQYF	TGTGCCAGCAGCCACCCTGGGGGGTTATACGAGCAGTACTTC
TRBV19	.	.	14	TRBJ1-1	CASSILGVNTEAFF	TGTGCCAGTAGTATACTGGGAGTAAACACTGAAGCTTTCTTT
TRBV5-1	.	.	14	TRBJ1-2	CASSIEGAGNGYTF	TGCGCCAGCAGCATTGAAGGGGCAGGGAATGGCTACACCTTC
TRBV2	TRBD2	.	16	TRBJ2-3	CASSRGLAGITDTQYF	TGTGCCAGCAGTCGAGGACTAGCGGGGATCACAGATACGCAGTATTTT
TRBV7-9	TRBD1	.	19	TRBJ2-3	CASSANPGIRQGSTDTQYF	TGTGCCAGCAGCGCGAATCCCGGTATAAGACAGGGGAGCACAGATACGCAGTATTTT
TRBV7-2	.	.	16	TRBJ1-2	CASSLGGQLTRSGYTF	TGTGCCAGCAGCTTAGGAGGACAGCTGACAAGGAGTGGCTACACCTTC
TRBV9	.	.	15	TRBJ1-1	CASSVVNSMNTEAFF	TGTGCCAGCAGCGTAGTAAACAGCATGAACACTGAAGCTTTCTTT
TRBV6-6	.	few	14	TRBJ1-3	CASRVTDSGNTIYF	TGTGCCAGCAGAGTGACAGACTCTGGAAACACCATATATTTT
TRBV2	TRBD1	.	13	TRBJ2-3	CASRDREGDTQYF	TGTGCCAGCCGGGACAGAGAGGGAGATACGCAGTATTTT
TRBV30	TRBD2	.	14	TRBJ2-3	CAWTLSGVSDTQYF	TGTGCCTGGACCCTTAGCGGGGTCTCAGATACGCAGTATTTT
TRBV4-2	TRBD1	.	14	TRBJ1-2	CASSQPDRGLGYTF	TGTGCCAGCAGCCAACCCGACAGGGGACTTGGCTACACCTTC
TRBV2	.	.	13	TRBJ1-2	CASSVSTNYGYTF	TGTGCCAGCAGTGTGTCTACTAACTATGGCTACACCTTC
TRBV6-1	TRBD1	.	17	TRBJ2-5	CASSGRWAGGAEETQYF	TGTGCCAGCAGTGGTCGTTGGGCAGGGGGCGCGGAAGAGACCCAGTACTTC